The 24 T cell receptor beta chains below were found in one sample sequenced in a study of beta chain features in type 1 diabetes. Since all of the isolated RNA was reverse transcribed, expressed TCRB transcripts were what got sequenced. The method was immunoSEQ multiplex PCR; TCRdb's version includes in-frame clones alone and lacks a portion of them. The table shows 680,000 or so clones, with around 15% occurring only once. Sample: naive CD4+ T cells from blood. Receptors were obtained from a man younger than 35 in good health.

This clone occurred a few times. The rearrangement joins TRBV5-1 to TRBJ2-2; no reliable D call. The CDR3 loop spans 14 amino acids. The V gene lost 4 bases and the J gene lost 4 bases, with 11 bases spanning the gap. Germline CDR1 SGHRS, CDR2 YFSETQ. In DNA, the CDR3 is TGCGCCAGCAGCGCATCGGTGGCCACCGGGGAGCTGTTTTTT. Amino acid sequence: CASSASVATGELFF.

This clone was seen only a few times. The chain links TRBV7-2 to TRBJ2-3; D not resolved. Germline lookup yields CDR1 SGHTA and CDR2 FQGNSA. The V end lost 6 bases, the J end lost 1 base, and 8 bases lay between the germline ends. The CDR3 totals 13 residues. Here the CDR3 DNA reads TGTGCCAGCAGTCAGCAGGGCACAGATACGCAGTATTTT. This sequence encodes CASSQQGTDTQYF. Drawing the rest from reference TRBV7-2 and TRBJ2-3, the complete variable domain is GAGVSQSPSNKVTEKGKDVELRCDPISGHTALYWYRQSLGQGLEFLIYFQGNSAPDKSGLPSDRFSAERTGGSVSTLTIQRTQQEDSAVYLCASSQQGTDTQYFGPGTRLTVL.

This clone was seen only a few times. The genes are TRBV30 and TRBJ1-2; unclear D gene. Per the germline V gene, CDR1 is GTSNPN and CDR2 is SVGIG (reference sequence). Trimming cost V 0 bases and J 1 base, with 12 bases left between them. This CDR3 is built from 15 residues. The CDR3 DNA sequence: TGTGCCTGGAGTGTACGGGTAGGCCTTAACTATGGCTACACCTTC. This codes for CAWSVRVGLNYGYTF.

This clone was seen a handful of times. The chain couples TRBV5-1 to TRBJ1-3, with 7 nucleotides matching TRBD1. The ends lost 1 base at V and 3 bases at J; junction bases unmatched: 4. Germline values: CDR1 SGHRS, CDR2 YFSETQ. The CDR3 consists of 15 residues. CDR3 nucleotides: TGCGCCAGCAGCTTGACGGGACAGCTTGGAAACACCATATATTTT. Translation: CASSLTGQLGNTIYF.

This clone has only a few counts. J is TRBJ2-7 and V is TRBV6-1, with 7 bases fitting TRBD2. Germline CDR1 MNHNS, CDR2 SASEGT. Trimming took 0 bases from V and 6 from J; bases not matched to a gene: 5. The CDR3 contains 14 residues. The CDR3 loop is CASSEALGGGEQYF. The CDR3 DNA reads TGTGCCAGCAGTGAAGCGCTCGGCGGGGGCGAGCAGTACTTC.

This clone was counted only a few times. J is TRBJ1-1 and V is TRBV28; D remains ambiguous. With 7 bases removed from V and 4 bases from J, the gap between germline ends came to 13 bases. The CDR3 is made up of 13 amino acids. In germline, CDR1 is MDHEN, CDR2 SYDVKM. CDR3 region: CASINYMATEAFF. In nucleotides, the CDR3 is TGTGCCAGCATTAACTATATGGCCACTGAAGCTTTCTTT.

The V gene is TRBV6-5, the J gene TRBJ1-3; D is unclear. The germline CDR1 and CDR2 sequences are MNHEY and SVGAGI. The CDR3 extends over 15 amino acids. V was clipped by 6 bases and J by 5 bases, with 17 bases between them. CDR3 in DNA: TGTGCCAGCAGGGCCCCGGGAGGGAGGCGAAACACCATATATTTT. This sequence encodes CASRAPGGRRNTIYF.

This clone was detected only a few times. The chain carries TRBV18 and TRBJ2-7; TRBD2 is a possible D gene (5 bases). V was cut by 6 bases and J by 3 bases, with 9 bases left in between. The CDR3 sequence is 12 residues long. Germline assignment: CDR1 KGHSH and CDR2 LQKENI. CDR3 DNA: TGTGCCAGCTCTGAGGGCATCTACGAGCAGTACTTC. Translating it yields CASSEGIYEQYF.

This chain connects TRBV5-1 to TRBJ1-2, with 7 nucleotides matching TRBD1. The CDR3 has 13 residues. Germline V lookup: CDR1 SGHRS, CDR2 YFSETQ. Trimming removed 5 bases from V and 4 bases from J; junction bases left unmatched: 5. The chain's CDR3 is CASRGDRLYGYTF. The CDR3 DNA is TGCGCCAGCAGAGGGGACAGACTCTATGGCTACACCTTC.

This clone has a handful of counts. The chain uses TRBV28 and TRBJ2-1; 12 bases match TRBD2. CDR1 is MDHEN and CDR2 is SYDVKM in the germline V gene. Germline trimming cut 2 bases from V and 9 bases from J; bases unmatched to any gene: 8. There are 16 residues in the CDR3. CDR3 residues: CASSLLGLAGRVEQFF. In DNA, the CDR3 is TGTGCCAGCAGTTTACTCGGACTAGCGGGACGGGTTGAGCAGTTCTTC.

This clone has only a few counts. The CDR3 nucleotides are TGTGCCAGCAAAGGTAATGAGCAGTTCTTC. It yields the protein CASKGNEQFF. The V call is TRBV28, the J call TRBJ2-1; no definite D call. CDR1 MDHEN and CDR2 SYDVKM come from the germline V gene. This CDR3 is 10 amino acids long. Deletions cut 7 bases from V and 7 bases from J, with 5 bases between.

The chain joins TRBV5-1 to TRBJ1-2; 8 nucleotides match TRBD1. CDR3 size: 17 residues. Germline lookup yields CDR1 SGHRS and CDR2 YFSETQ. Losses at the gene ends were 3 bases for V and 3 bases for J; bases not matched to a gene: 13. CDR3 residues: CASSSGQGAPIDYGYTF. CDR3 bases: TGCGCCAGCAGCTCTGGCCAGGGGGCGCCGATTGACTATGGCTACACCTTC.

This clone was counted a few times. V is TRBV4-1 and J is TRBJ1-2; D unresolved. This CDR3 spans 13 amino acids. Trimming removed 4 bases from V and 3 bases from J, with 9 bases in between. From germline, CDR1 is MGHRA and CDR2 YSYEKL. CDR3 nucleotides: TGCGCCAGCAGCCGGATTTACGACTATGGCTACACCTTC. It encodes CASSRIYDYGYTF.

V is TRBV4-3 and J is TRBJ2-1; D tentatively reads TRBD1 or TRBD2 (6 bases each). The CDR3 runs to 16 residues. Germline CDR1 is LGHNA and CDR2 is YSLEER. V shed 1 base and J shed 8 bases, with 18 bases lying between them. CDR3 DNA sequence: TGCGCCAGCAGCCAAGGGGGGCAGGGAGGAAGGGATGAGCAGTTCTTC. Protein sequence: CASSQGGQGGRDEQFF.

The chain employs TRBV30 and TRBJ2-1; D gene unclear. The CDR3 has 13 residues. Between the trimmed V and J ends, which lost 7 bases and 0 bases, there was a span of 10 bases. Germline V CDR1 and CDR2: GTSNPN, SVGIG (reference sequence). CDR3 sequence reads: CASERSSYNEQFF. The CDR3, as DNA: TGTGCCTCCGAAAGGAGCTCCTACAATGAGCAGTTCTTC.

The chain joins TRBV7-2 to TRBJ2-7, with D perhaps matching TRBD1 (5 bases). CDR1 is SGHTA and CDR2 is FQGNSA in the germline V gene. V lost 5 bases and J 4 bases, leaving 21 bases between the germline ends. CDR3 length: 16 residues. The CDR3 DNA reads TGTGCCAGCAGCCCCTGGAAGGGGCCCAGTGCGTACGAGCAGTACTTC. Translation: CASSPWKGPSAYEQYF.

CDR3 amino acids: CASSVSGGTSTDTQYF. As DNA, the CDR3 is TGTGCCAGCAGCGTTAGCGGGGGGACAAGCACAGATACGCAGTATTTT. The V and J genes are TRBV9 and TRBJ2-3; TRBD2 agrees at 10 bases. Trimming took 2 bases from V and 0 from J; bases not matched to a gene: 3. The V gene's germline CDR1 is SGDLS and CDR2 YYNGEE. The CDR3 is made up of 16 amino acids. Based on the CDR3 plus reference TRBV9 and TRBJ2-3, the full variable domain is DSGVTQTPKHLITATGQRVTLRCSPRSGDLSVYWYQQSLDQGLQFLIQYYNGEERAKGNILERFSAQQFPDLHSELNLSSLELGDSALYFCASSVSGGTSTDTQYFGPGTRLTVL.

The V and J genes are TRBV9 and TRBJ1-6, with unresolved D. The CDR3 covers 15 residues. Looked up from germline, CDR1 is SGDLS and CDR2 is YYNGEE. Trimming took off 0 bases at V and 4 bases at J, with 8 bases between the two ends. The CDR3 bases are TGTGCCAGCAGCGTAGATACGCGGTATAATTCACCCCTCCACTTT. Amino acids: CASSVDTRYNSPLHF.

This clone was detected only a few times. This chain uses TRBV5-4 with TRBJ2-3; D is tentatively TRBD1 or TRBD2 (5 bases each). The CDR3 is 16 residues long. The V end lost 4 bases, the J end lost 6 bases, and 21 bases lay between the germline ends. CDR1 is SGHNT, CDR2 YYREEE, per germline (reference sequence). CDR3 nucleotides: TGTGCCAGCAGCACCACGGCGAGGGATGGGGCGGATACGCAGTATTTT. Translating gives CASSTTARDGADTQYF.

The J gene is TRBJ1-5, the V gene TRBV2, with D hard to call. Germline lookup yields CDR1 SNHLY and CDR2 FYNNEI. V shed 0 bases and J shed 3 bases, with 9 bases lying between them. The CDR3 consists of 15 residues. In nucleotides, the CDR3 is TGTGCCAGCAGTGAAGCGCTTCGGGACAATCAGCCCCAGCATTTT. Protein product: CASSEALRDNQPQHF.

The V call is TRBV5-6, the J call TRBJ2-7, with D unclear. V was cut by 0 bases and J by 3 bases, with 13 bases left in between. Per the germline V gene, CDR1 is SGHDT and CDR2 is YYEEEE. This CDR3 has 15 amino acids. CDR3 protein: CASSLVGSLGYEQYF. In DNA, the CDR3 is TGTGCCAGCAGCTTGGTAGGGTCCCTCGGCTACGAGCAGTACTTC. The whole variable domain, remainder taken from reference TRBV5-6 and TRBJ2-7, is DAGVTQSPTHLIKTRGQQVTLRCSPKSGHDTVSWYQQALGQGPQFIFQYYEEEERQRGNFPDRFSGHQFPNYSSELNVNALLLGDSALYLCASSLVGSLGYEQYFGPGTRLTVT.

The chain links TRBV28 to TRBJ1-2; 8 bases are a match to TRBD1. CDR3 length equals 12 residues. Looked up from germline, CDR1 is MDHEN and CDR2 is SYDVKM. The V and J ends lost 5 bases and 9 bases, in that order; junction bases with no gene match: 5. CDR3 sequence: CASSLRTGSYTF. The CDR3, as DNA: TGTGCCAGCAGTCTGAGGACAGGGAGCTACACCTTC.

The V and J genes are TRBV7-2 and TRBJ1-2; 11 positions match TRBD1. The V segment lost 2 bases and the J segment 8 bases; nucleotides outside the gene matches: 4. Per the germline V gene, CDR1 is SGHTA and CDR2 is FQGNSA. The length of the CDR3 is 14 residues. This CDR3 reads CASSLPDRGLGYTF. In DNA form, the CDR3 reads TGTGCCAGCAGCTTACCGGACAGGGGGCTAGGCTACACCTTC. The full variable domain, rest sourced from reference TRBV7-2 and TRBJ1-2, is GAGVSQSPSNKVTEKGKDVELRCDPISGHTALYWYRQSLGQGLEFLIYFQGNSAPDKSGLPSDRFSAERTGGSVSTLTIQRTQQEDSAVYLCASSLPDRGLGYTFGSGTRLTVV.

V usage is TRBV18 and J usage is TRBJ1-6; D gene ambiguous. The germline gives CDR1 KGHSH, CDR2 LQKENI. This CDR3 has 14 amino acids. The ends were cut back, 4 bases at V and 10 bases at J, with 14 bases in the middle. Here the CDR3 reads CASSLALLGSPLHF. Here the CDR3 DNA reads TGTGCCAGCTCACTCGCCTTGTTGGGATCACCCCTCCACTTT.